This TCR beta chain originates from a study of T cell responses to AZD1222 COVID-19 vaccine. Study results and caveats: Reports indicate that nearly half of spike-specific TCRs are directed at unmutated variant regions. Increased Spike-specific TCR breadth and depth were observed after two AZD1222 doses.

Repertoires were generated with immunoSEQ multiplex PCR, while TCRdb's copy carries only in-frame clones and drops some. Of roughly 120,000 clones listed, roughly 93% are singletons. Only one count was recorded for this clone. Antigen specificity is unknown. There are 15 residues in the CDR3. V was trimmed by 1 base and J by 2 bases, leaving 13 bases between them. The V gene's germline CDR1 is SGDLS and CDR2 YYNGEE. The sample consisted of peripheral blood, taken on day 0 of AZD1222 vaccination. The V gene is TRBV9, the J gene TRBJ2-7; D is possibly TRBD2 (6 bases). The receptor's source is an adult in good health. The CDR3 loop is CASSVRAGITYEQYF. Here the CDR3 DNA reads TGTGCCAGCAGCGTAAGGGCGGGAATTACCTACGAGCAGTACTTC. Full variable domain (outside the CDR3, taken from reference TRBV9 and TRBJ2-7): DSGVTQTPKHLITATGQRVTLRCSPRSGDLSVYWYQQSLDQGLQFLIQYYNGEERAKGNILERFSAQQFPDLHSELNLSSLELGDSALYFCASSVRAGITYEQYFGPGTRLTVT.